These 3 T cell receptor beta chains originate from one sample sequenced in a study of blood T cell repertoires in COVID-19. Profiled with immunoSEQ multiplex PCR; TCRdb holds only in-frame clones, not every one. The repertoire holds under 250,000 clones, 65% to 85% seen once, with about 2.1% in the top ten. Sequenced input: peripheral blood. These receptors came from a woman in her sixties or seventies with acute or convalescent COVID-19.

The chain employs TRBV7-2 and TRBJ1-1, with 8 bases identical to TRBD1. V gave up 6 bases and J gave up 7 bases; unmatched junction bases: 13. Germline loops: CDR1 SGHTA, CDR2 FQGNSA. This CDR3 has 15 amino acids. The CDR3 nucleotides read TGTGCCAGCAGTCCGACGACAGGGGTGTGGGGTGAAGCTTTCTTT. It encodes CASSPTTGVWGEAFF. Full variable domain (outside the CDR3, taken from reference TRBV7-2 and TRBJ1-1): GAGVSQSPSNKVTEKGKDVELRCDPISGHTALYWYRQSLGQGLEFLIYFQGNSAPDKSGLPSDRFSAERTGGSVSTLTIQRTQQEDSAVYLCASSPTTGVWGEAFFGQGTRLTVV.

The chain's CDR3 is CASAGGGETQYF. CDR3 bases: TGTGCCAGCGCGGGGGGTGGAGAGACCCAGTACTTC. This chain uses TRBV9 with TRBJ2-5; 8 nucleotides match TRBD2. This CDR3 comprises 12 residues. V lost 7 bases, J lost 4 bases, and 3 bases stayed unmatched. Germline V gene data show CDR1 as SGDLS and CDR2 as YYNGEE.

The chain joins TRBV15 to TRBJ2-1; no clear D. Trimming stripped 3 bases from V and 0 bases from J, with 6 bases between. CDR1 is LNHNV and CDR2 is YYDKDF in the germline V gene (reference sequence). CDR3 length: 14 amino acids. The DNA for the CDR3 is TGTGCCACCAGCAGGATTAGCTCCTACAATGAGCAGTTCTTC. Translation: CATSRISSYNEQFF.